What follows describes a single T cell receptor (beta chain). The data belong to a study of shared T cell receptors in the human thymus. The CDR3 has 17 amino acids. J gave up 8 bases and V 0 bases, and 13 bases lay outside the gene matches. Germline V lookup: CDR1 SNHLY, CDR2 FYNNEI. Sequencing was performed with immunoSEQ multiplex PCR; in TCRdb, only in-frame clones are kept and a portion is missing. The table has hundreds of thousands of clones, over 75% seen once. The sample was also reused in another study, on human thymus T cells.

The sequenced sample was thymocytes. The J gene is TRBJ1-3, the V gene TRBV2; 7 bases line up with TRBD1. The receptor's source is a boy younger than two with a congenital heart defect. CDR3 amino acids: CASSEAIGDRERYTIYF. For the CDR3, the DNA is TGTGCCAGCAGTGAAGCGATAGGGGACAGAGAGAGATACACCATATATTTT.